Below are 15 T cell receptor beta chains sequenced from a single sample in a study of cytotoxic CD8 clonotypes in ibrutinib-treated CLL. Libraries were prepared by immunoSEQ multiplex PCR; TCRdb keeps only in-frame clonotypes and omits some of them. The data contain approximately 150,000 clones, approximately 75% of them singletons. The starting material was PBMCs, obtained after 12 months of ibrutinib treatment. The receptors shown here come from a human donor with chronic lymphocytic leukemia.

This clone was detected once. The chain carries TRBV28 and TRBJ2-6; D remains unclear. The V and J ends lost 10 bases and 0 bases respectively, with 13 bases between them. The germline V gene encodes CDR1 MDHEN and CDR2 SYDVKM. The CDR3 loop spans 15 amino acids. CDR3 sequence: CATSSGSSGANVLTF. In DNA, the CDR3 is TGTGCCACGTCCTCGGGTAGCTCTGGGGCCAACGTCCTGACTTTC.

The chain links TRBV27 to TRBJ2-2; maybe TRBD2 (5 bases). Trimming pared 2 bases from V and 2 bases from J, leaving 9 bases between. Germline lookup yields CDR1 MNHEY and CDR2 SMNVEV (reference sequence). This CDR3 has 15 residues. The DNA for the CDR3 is TGTGCCAGCAGTTTAGGACTGCGAAACACCGGGGAGCTGTTTTTT. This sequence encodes CASSLGLRNTGELFF.

The CDR3 nucleotides are TGTGCCAGCAGCCCACAGTGGACAGGGGTAAATGAAAAACTGTTTTTT. As protein: CASSPQWTGVNEKLFF. The rearrangement links TRBV14 to TRBJ1-4, with TRBD1 matching 9 bases. The CDR3 has 16 amino acids. Trimming cost V 4 bases and J 5 bases; bases outside gene matches: 8. Germline V gene lookup returns CDR1 SGHDN and CDR2 FVKESK.

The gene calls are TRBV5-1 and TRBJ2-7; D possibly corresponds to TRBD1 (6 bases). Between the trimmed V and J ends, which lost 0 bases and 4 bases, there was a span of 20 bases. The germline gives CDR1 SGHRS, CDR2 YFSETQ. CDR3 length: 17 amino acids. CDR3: CASSLVFGGQGTYEQYF. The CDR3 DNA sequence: TGCGCCAGCAGCTTGGTATTCGGAGGTCAGGGGACGTACGAGCAGTACTTC.

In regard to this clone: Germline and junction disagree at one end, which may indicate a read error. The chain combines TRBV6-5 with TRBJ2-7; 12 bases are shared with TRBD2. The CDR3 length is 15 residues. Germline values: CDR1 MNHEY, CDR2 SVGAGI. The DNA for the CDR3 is TGTGCCATCAGTAAAGGACTAGCGGGGTTATACGAGCAGTACTTC. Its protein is CAISKGLAGLYEQYF.

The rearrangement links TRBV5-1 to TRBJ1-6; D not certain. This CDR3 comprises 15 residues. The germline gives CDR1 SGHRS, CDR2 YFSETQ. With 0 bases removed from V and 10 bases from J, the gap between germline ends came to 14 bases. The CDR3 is CASSLDPSTGSPLHF. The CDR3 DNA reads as TGCGCCAGCAGCTTGGACCCTAGCACTGGGTCACCCCTCCACTTT.

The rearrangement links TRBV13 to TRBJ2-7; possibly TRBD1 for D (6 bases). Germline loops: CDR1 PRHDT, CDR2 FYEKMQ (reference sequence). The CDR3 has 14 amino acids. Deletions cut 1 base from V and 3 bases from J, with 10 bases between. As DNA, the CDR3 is TGTGCCAGCAGCTTAGACGAACAGGGCTACGAGCAGTACTTC. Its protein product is CASSLDEQGYEQYF.

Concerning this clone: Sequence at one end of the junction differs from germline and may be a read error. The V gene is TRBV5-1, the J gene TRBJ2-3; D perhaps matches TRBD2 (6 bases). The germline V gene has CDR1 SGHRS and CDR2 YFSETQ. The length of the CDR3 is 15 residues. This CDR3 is CASSFKGEGTDTQYF. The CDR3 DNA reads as TGTGCCAGCAGCTTCAAAGGGGAGGGCACAGATACGCAGTATTTT.

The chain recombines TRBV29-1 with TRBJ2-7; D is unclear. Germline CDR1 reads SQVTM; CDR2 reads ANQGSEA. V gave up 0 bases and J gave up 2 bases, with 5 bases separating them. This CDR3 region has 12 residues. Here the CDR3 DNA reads TGCAGCGTTGAAGAGGATACCTACGAGCAGTACTTC. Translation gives CSVEEDTYEQYF.

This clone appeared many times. CDR3 nucleotide sequence: TGTGCCAGCAGCCAAGCCGATGGCTACACCTTC. This gives the protein CASSQADGYTF. J is TRBJ1-2 and V is TRBV4-2, with D unresolved. Germline lookup yields CDR1 LGHNA and CDR2 YNFKEQ. With 1 base removed from V and 6 bases from J, the gap between germline ends came to 3 bases. The length of the CDR3 is 11 residues.

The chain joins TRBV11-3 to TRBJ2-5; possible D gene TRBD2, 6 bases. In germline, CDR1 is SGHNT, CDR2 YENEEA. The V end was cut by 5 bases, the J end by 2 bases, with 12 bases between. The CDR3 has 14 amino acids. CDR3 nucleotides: TGTGCCAGCAGCCCCGGAGGGGCACAAGAGACCCAGTACTTC. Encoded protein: CASSPGGAQETQYF.

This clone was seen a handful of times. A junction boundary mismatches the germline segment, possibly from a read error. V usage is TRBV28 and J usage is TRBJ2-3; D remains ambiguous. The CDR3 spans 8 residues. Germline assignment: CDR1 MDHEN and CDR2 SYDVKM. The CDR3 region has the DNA TGTGCCTGCTTCCGGGTCCCTTTT. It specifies CACFRVPF.

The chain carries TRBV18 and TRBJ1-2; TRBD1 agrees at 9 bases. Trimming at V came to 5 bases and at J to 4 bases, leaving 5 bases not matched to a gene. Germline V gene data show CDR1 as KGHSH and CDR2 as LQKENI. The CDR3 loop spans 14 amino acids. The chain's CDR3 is CASSTGGASYGYTF. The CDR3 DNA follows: TGTGCCAGCTCAACAGGGGGCGCGAGCTATGGCTACACCTTC.

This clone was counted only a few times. Written as DNA, the CDR3 is TGTGCCAGCAGTGAATTGGGACTCTCGAACTATGGCTACACCTTC. Amino acids: CASSELGLSNYGYTF. The J gene is TRBJ1-2, the V gene TRBV6-1; D possibly corresponds to TRBD1 (5 bases). Looked up from germline, CDR1 is MNHNS and CDR2 is SASEGT. The CDR3 extends over 15 amino acids. The germline V and J ends were trimmed by 2 bases and 2 bases, with 12 bases remaining between them.

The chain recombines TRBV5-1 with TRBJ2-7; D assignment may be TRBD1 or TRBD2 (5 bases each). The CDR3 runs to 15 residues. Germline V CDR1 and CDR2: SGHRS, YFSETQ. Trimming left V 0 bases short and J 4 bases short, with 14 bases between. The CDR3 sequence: CASSLEPGRAYEQYF. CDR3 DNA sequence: TGCGCCAGCAGCTTGGAGCCAGGGCGGGCGTACGAGCAGTACTTC. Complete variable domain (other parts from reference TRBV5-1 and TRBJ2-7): KAGVTQTPRYLIKTRGQQVTLSCSPISGHRSVSWYQQTPGQGLQFLFEYFSETQRNKGNFPGRFSGRQFSNSRSEMNVSTLELGDSALYLCASSLEPGRAYEQYFGPGTRLTVT.